This TCR beta chain was obtained from a study of blood T cell repertoires in COVID-19. Trimming at V came to 6 bases and at J to 1 base, leaving 9 bases not matched to a gene. The CDR3 runs to 16 residues. Germline V gives CDR1 MDHEN, CDR2 SYDVKM. The data were produced by immunoSEQ multiplex PCR, yet TCRdb's version contains in-frame clones alone and is incomplete. The table has more than 85,000 clones, nearly 85% seen once. The TCR originated in a woman aged 45-65 years with acute or convalescent COVID-19. Input material: peripheral blood. This chain links TRBV28 with TRBJ1-1; 9 positions match TRBD1. This chain's CDR3 is CASREATGGGNTEAFF. CDR3 in DNA: TGTGCCAGCAGGGAGGCGACAGGGGGGGGGAACACTGAAGCTTTCTTT.